This paragraph reports one T cell receptor beta chain. No antigen is known for it. CDR3 length: 13 residues. V was pared by 1 base and J by 7 bases, with 4 bases of the junction left unmatched. Germline V gene sequence: CDR1 SGHTA, CDR2 FQGNSA. Researchers ran the PCR with 60 Vbeta and 13 Jbeta primers. Assay used: immunoSEQ multiplex PCR; TCRdb lists only in-frame clones, some missing. The sample carries about 160,000 clones, 75% to 90% recorded once. This sample stems from a study of cytomegalovirus exposure and HLA in healthy donors. Overall study findings and caveats: Using a false discovery rate of 0.05, a later analysis showed that 16,951 TCR beta sequences were associated with HLA alleles.

The sequence was obtained from a man between 45 and 60 years old in good health and CMV-seropositive. The chain uses TRBV7-2 and TRBJ2-7, with TRBD1 matching over 7 bases. Sequenced material: PBMCs. The CDR3 is CASSLEGAREQYF. The CDR3 DNA is TGTGCCAGCAGCTTAGAGGGGGCGAGAGAGCAGTACTTC.